The sequence of this T cell receptor beta chain was determined in a study of Ad26.COV2.S vaccination and SARS-CoV-2 variants. The assay was immunoSEQ multiplex PCR, and TCRdb's table has in-frame clones only and misses some. The sample consists of about 400,000 clones, 80% to 90% of them appearing once. Trimming cost V 6 bases and J 0 bases; bases outside gene matches: 8. Germline CDR1 SNHLY, CDR2 FYNNEI. The CDR3 has 16 residues. Treatment given: some 19 received Ad26.COV2.S at low or high dose, single or two shots; about 5 received placebo; per-sample allocation not given. On day 63 after the first injection, vaccine and placebo recipients gave samples.

Sequencing was performed on peripheral blood, taken in a trial of Ad26.COV2.S vaccine versus placebo. The receptor was isolated from a person between 18 and 59 years old who received the Ad26.COV2.S COVID-19 vaccine or a placebo. The chain joins TRBV2 to TRBJ2-4; 7 nucleotides agree with TRBD1. The CDR3 coding sequence is TGTGCCAGCAGCGCGCGACAGGGTTTAGCCAAAAACATTCAGTACTTC. Translation gives CASSARQGLAKNIQYF.